The 5 T cell receptor beta chains given below trace back to one sample, sequenced in a study of beta chain features in type 1 diabetes. Broader study findings: Moderate but significant shortening of TCRB CDR3s was recorded in all four CD4+ subsets from Type 1 diabetes patients.

Antigens for these TCRs are unknown. Every isolated RNA sample was fully reverse transcribed, so sequencing captured expressed TCRB transcripts. Data came from immunoSEQ multiplex PCR; TCRdb stores just in-frame clones and leaves some out. The profile shows approximately 150,000 clones, 63% of them singletons. The sequenced sample consisted of naive CD4+ T cells from blood. The source of these receptors is a man aged 25 to 45 with type 1 diabetes.

The rearrangement links TRBV18 to TRBJ2-3; 8 bases agree with TRBD1. This CDR3 has 15 residues. V trimming: 2 bases; J trimming: 1 base; junction bases outside the gene matches: 2. The germline gives CDR1 KGHSH, CDR2 LQKENI. The CDR3 loop is CASSPSTGGTDTQYF. DNA of the CDR3: TGTGCCAGCTCACCATCGACAGGGGGCACAGATACGCAGTATTTT.

V and J are TRBV5-1 and TRBJ2-5; 9 bases are a match to TRBD1. The V and J ends lost 4 bases and 3 bases, in that order; junction bases with no gene match: 7. The CDR3 is 15 residues long. CDR1 SGHRS and CDR2 YFSETQ come from the germline V gene. Here the CDR3 reads CASSLPGTGKETQYF. The CDR3 nucleotides are TGCGCCAGCAGCCTACCTGGGACAGGGAAAGAGACCCAGTACTTC. The variable domain in full, with the rest retrieved from reference TRBV5-1 and TRBJ2-5, is KAGVTQTPRYLIKTRGQQVTLSCSPISGHRSVSWYQQTPGQGLQFLFEYFSETQRNKGNFPGRFSGRQFSNSRSEMNVSTLELGDSALYLCASSLPGTGKETQYFGPGTRLLVL.

V is TRBV27 and J is TRBJ2-7; tentatively, D is TRBD1 (5 bases). V lost 4 bases and J lost 4, with 17 bases in between. The germline gives CDR1 MNHEY, CDR2 SMNVEV (reference sequence). The CDR3 runs 15 residues. The CDR3 bases are TGTGCCAGCAGTTCCTTGCAGACAGTCAATTACGAGCAGTACTTC. Protein sequence: CASSSLQTVNYEQYF.

The chain employs TRBV13 and TRBJ2-1, with 7 bases matching TRBD1. There are 13 residues in the CDR3. V was pared by 5 bases and J by 9 bases, with 7 bases of the junction left unmatched. Per germline, CDR1 PRHDT and CDR2 FYEKMQ (reference sequence). Here the CDR3 reads CASSAHRGGEQFF. For the CDR3, the DNA is TGTGCCAGCAGCGCCCACAGGGGCGGTGAGCAGTTCTTC.

The rearrangement joins TRBV30 to TRBJ1-3; no definite D call. This CDR3 spans 15 amino acids. The V end lost 2 bases, the J end lost 2 bases, and 13 bases lay between the germline ends. Looked up from germline, CDR1 is GTSNPN and CDR2 is SVGIG (reference sequence). The CDR3 spells CAWSYDNPAGNTIYF. CDR3 DNA sequence: TGTGCCTGGAGTTATGACAATCCTGCTGGAAACACCATATATTTT.